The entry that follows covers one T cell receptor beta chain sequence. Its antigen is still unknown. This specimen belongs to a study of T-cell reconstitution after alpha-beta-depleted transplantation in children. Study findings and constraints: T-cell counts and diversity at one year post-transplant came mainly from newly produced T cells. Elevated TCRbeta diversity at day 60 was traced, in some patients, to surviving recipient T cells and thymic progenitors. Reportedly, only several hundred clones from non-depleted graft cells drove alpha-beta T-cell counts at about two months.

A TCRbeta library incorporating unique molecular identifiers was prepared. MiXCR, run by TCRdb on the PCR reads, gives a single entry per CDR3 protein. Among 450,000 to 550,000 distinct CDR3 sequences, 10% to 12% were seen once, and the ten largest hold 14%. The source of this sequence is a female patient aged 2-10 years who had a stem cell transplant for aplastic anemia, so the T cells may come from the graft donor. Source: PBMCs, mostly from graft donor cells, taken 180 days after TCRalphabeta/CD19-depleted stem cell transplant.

CDR3 in DNA: TGTGCCTCCACAGGGCGTCCTAATGAAAAACTGTTTTTT. It translates to CASTGRPNEKLFF. This chain joins TRBV10-3 and TRBJ1-4; D perhaps matches TRBD1 (6 bases). Germline V gene lookup returns CDR1 ENHRY and CDR2 SYGVKD. The V end lost 11 bases, the J end lost 3 bases, and 13 bases lay between the germline ends. The CDR3 is 13 amino acids.